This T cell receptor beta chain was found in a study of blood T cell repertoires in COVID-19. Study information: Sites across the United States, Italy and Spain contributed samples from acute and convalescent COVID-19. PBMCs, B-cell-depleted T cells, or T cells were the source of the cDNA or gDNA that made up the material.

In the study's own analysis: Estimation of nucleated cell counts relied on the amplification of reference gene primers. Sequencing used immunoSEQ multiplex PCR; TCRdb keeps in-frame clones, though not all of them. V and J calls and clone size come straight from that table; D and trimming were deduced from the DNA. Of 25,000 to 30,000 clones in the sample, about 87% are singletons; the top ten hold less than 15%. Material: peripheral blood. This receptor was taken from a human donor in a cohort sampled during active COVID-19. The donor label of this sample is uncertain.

The CDR3 reads CASSIKGTGGGTGELFF. In DNA form, the CDR3 reads TGTGCCAGTAGTATAAAAGGGACAGGGGGAGGCACCGGGGAGCTGTTTTTT. The V gene is TRBV19, the J gene TRBJ2-2, with 11 bases aligning to TRBD1. Germline V gene sequence: CDR1 LNHDA, CDR2 SQIVND (reference sequence). With V trimmed by 2 bases and J by 4 bases, 6 bases remained unmatched. The CDR3 runs to 17 residues.